This T cell receptor (beta chain) was captured by sequencing in a study of identical twins. TCRdb analysed the 5' RACE reads with MiXCR anew, one entry per CDR3 protein. The data show 550,000 to 800,000 distinct CDR3 sequences, roughly 7.1% seen once. This CDR3 is 18 amino acids long. Between the trimmed V and J ends, which lost 0 bases and 2 bases, there was a span of 17 bases. From germline, CDR1 is MNHEY and CDR2 SMNVEV (reference sequence). The same sample was also studied in work on yellow fever vaccine responses in identical twins. From that report: A vaccine T cell response that seemed partly convergent and partly personalized was reported in twins.

The sample comprised PBMCs. The receptor comes from a woman between 18 and 29 years old in good health. The chain employs TRBV27 and TRBJ2-1; perhaps TRBD1 as D (5 bases). In nucleotides, the CDR3 is TGTGCCAGCAGTTTATCCGACGTGGTCAGGGCGGCCTACAATGAGCAGTTCTTC. This encodes CASSLSDVVRAAYNEQFF.